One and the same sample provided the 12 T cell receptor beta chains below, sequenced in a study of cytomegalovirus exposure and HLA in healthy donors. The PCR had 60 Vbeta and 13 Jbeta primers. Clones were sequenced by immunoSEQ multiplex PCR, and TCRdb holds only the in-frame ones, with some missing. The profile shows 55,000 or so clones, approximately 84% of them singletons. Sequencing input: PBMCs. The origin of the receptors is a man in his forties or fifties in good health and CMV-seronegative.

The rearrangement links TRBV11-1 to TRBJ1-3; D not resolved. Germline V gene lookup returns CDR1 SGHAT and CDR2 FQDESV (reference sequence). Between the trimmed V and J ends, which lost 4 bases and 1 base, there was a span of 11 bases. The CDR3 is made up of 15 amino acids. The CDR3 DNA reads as TGTGCCAGCAGCTCTCAACAGCTTTCTGGAAACACCATATATTTT. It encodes CASSSQQLSGNTIYF.

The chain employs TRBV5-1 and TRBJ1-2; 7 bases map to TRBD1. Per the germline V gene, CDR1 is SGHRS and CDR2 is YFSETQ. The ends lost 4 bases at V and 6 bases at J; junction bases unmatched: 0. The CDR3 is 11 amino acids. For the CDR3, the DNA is TGCGCCAGCAGCACAGGGGATGGCTACACCTTC. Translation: CASSTGDGYTF.

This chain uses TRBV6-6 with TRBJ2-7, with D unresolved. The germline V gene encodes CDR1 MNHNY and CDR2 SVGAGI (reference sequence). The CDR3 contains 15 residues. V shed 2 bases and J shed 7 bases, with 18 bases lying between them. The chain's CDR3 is CASSYPPTSLGEQYF. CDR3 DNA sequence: TGTGCCAGCAGTTACCCCCCGACATCCTTGGGTGAGCAGTACTTC.

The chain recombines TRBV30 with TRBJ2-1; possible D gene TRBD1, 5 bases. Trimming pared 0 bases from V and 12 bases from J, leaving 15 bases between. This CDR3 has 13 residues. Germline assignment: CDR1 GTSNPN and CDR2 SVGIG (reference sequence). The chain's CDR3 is CAWSVKYGAAQFF. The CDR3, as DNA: TGTGCCTGGAGTGTAAAATATGGGGCCGCGCAGTTCTTC.

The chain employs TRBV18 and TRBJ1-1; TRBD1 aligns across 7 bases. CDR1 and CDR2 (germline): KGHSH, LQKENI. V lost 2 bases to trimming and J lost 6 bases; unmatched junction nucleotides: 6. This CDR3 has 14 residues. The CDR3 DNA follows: TGTGCCAGCTCACCAAGACAGGGTGCCGCTGAAGCTTTCTTT. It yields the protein CASSPRQGAAEAFF.

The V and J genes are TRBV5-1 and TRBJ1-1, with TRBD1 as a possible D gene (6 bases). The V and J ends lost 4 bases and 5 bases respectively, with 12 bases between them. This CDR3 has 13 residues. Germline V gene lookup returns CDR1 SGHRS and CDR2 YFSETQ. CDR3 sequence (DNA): TGCGCCAGCAGCCCGGGAGGGACAACTGAAGCTTTCTTT. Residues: CASSPGGTTEAFF.

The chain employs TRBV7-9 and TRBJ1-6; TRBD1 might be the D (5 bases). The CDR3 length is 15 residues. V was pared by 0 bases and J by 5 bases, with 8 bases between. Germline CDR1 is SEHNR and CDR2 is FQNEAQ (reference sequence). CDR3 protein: CASSLAGQNNSPLHF. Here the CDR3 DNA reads TGTGCCAGCAGCTTAGCGGGGCAGAATAATTCACCCCTCCACTTT.

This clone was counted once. In DNA, the CDR3 is TGTGCCAGCAGTTCCCGACAGGACTACGAGCAGTACTTC. It translates to CASSSRQDYEQYF. The chain carries TRBV6-6 and TRBJ2-7; D might be TRBD1 (6 bases). Trimming took off 4 bases at V and 3 bases at J, with 10 bases between the two ends. This CDR3 has 13 residues. CDR1 and CDR2 from the germline V gene are MNHNY and SVGAGI (reference sequence).

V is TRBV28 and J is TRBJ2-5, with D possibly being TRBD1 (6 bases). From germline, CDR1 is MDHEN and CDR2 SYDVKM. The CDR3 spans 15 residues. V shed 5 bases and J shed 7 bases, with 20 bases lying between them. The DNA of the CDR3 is TGTGCCAGCAGTATAATCCGGGACAACCTTGGGACCCAGTACTTC. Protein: CASSIIRDNLGTQYF.

CDR3 protein: CASSLFSGGAQNIQYF. The CDR3 bases are TGTGCCAGCAGCTTATTTAGCGGGGGGGCCCAAAACATTCAGTACTTC. The chain joins TRBV11-2 to TRBJ2-4; TRBD2 agrees at 11 bases. Germline lookup yields CDR1 SGHAT and CDR2 FQNNGV. V lost 2 bases to trimming and J lost 5 bases; unmatched junction nucleotides: 5. The CDR3 contains 16 residues.

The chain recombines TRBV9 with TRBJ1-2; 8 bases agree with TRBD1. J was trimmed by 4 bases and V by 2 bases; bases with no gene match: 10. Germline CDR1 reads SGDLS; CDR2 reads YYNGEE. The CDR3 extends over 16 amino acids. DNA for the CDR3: TGTGCCAGCAGCGTTCTCGACAGGGGTAGGGGCTATGGCTACACCTTC. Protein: CASSVLDRGRGYGYTF.

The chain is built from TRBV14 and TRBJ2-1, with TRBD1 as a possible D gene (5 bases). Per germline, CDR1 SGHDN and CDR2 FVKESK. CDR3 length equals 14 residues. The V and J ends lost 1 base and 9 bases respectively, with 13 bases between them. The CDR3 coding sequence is TGTGCCAGCAGCCAAGGGCCCAGTGGGGCTGAGCAGTTCTTC. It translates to CASSQGPSGAEQFF.